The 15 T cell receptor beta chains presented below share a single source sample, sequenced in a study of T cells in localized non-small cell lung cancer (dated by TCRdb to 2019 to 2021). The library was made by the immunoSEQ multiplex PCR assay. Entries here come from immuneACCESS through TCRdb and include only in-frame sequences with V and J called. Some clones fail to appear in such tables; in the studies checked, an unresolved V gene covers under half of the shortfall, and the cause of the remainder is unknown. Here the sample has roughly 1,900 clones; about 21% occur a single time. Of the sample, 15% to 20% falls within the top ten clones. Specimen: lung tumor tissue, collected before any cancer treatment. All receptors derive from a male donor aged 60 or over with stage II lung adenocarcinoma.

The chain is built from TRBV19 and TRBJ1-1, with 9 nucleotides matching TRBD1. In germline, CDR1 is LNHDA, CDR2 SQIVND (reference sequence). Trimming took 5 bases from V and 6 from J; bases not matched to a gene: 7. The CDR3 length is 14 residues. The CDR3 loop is CASSPGQGWSEAFF. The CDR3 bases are TGTGCCAGTAGTCCGGGACAGGGATGGTCTGAAGCTTTCTTT. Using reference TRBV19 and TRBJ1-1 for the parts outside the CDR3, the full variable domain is DGGITQSPKYLFRKEGQNVTLSCEQNLNHDAMYWYRQDPGQGLRLIYYSQIVNDFQKGDIAEGYSVSREKKESFPLTVTSAQKNPTAFYLCASSPGQGWSEAFFGQGTRLTVV.

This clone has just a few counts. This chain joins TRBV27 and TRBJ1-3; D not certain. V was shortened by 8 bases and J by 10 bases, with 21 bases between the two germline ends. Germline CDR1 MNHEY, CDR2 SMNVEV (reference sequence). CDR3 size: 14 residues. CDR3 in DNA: TGTGCCAGCTCCAGTCTGGTAGGATCAGAGACCATATATTTT. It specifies CASSSLVGSETIYF.

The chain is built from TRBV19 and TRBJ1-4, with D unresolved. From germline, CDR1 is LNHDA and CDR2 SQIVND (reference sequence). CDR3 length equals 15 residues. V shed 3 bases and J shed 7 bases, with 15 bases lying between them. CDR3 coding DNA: TGTGCCAGTAGTATGGGCCCTAGGACGGGTGAAAAACTGTTTTTT. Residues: CASSMGPRTGEKLFF.

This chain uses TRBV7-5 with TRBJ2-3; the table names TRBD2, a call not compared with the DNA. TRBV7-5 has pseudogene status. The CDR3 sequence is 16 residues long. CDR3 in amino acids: CASSLPGLAGVDTQYF. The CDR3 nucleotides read TGTGCCAGCAGCCTACCGGGACTAGCGGGGGTGGATACGCAGTATTTT.

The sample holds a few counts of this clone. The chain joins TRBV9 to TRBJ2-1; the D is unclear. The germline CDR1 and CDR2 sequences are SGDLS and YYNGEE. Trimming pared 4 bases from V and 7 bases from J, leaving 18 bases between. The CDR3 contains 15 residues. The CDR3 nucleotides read TGTGCCAGCAGCCCGTCTCGTGGGTTTGGGAATGAGCAGTTCTTC. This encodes CASSPSRGFGNEQFF.

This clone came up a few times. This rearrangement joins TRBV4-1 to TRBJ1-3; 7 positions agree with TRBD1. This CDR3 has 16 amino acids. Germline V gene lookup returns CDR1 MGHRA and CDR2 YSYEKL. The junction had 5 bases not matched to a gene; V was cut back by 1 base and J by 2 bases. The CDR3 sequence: CASSQGQGMTGNTIYF. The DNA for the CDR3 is TGCGCCAGCAGCCAAGGACAGGGAATGACTGGAAACACCATATATTTT.

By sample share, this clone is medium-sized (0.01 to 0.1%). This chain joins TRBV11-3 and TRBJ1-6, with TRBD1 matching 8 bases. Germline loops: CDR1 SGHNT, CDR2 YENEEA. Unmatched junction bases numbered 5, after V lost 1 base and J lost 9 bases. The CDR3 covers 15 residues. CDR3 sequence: CASSLVGTGTSPLHF. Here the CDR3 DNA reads TGTGCCAGCAGCTTAGTGGGGACAGGAACTTCACCCCTCCACTTT.

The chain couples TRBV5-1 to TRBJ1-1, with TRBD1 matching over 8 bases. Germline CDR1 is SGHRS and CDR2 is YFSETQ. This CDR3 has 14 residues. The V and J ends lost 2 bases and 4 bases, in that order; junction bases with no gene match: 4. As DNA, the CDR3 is TGCGCCAGCAGCTTCGGGGACAGGAGCACTGAAGCTTTCTTT. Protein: CASSFGDRSTEAFF.

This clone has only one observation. The CDR3: CASSRWGGQNEQYF. In DNA, the CDR3 is TGTGCCAGCAGCCGGTGGGGGGGTCAAAACGAGCAGTACTTC. This chain connects TRBV14 to TRBJ2-7; 7 bases are shared with TRBD2. From germline, CDR1 is SGHDN and CDR2 FVKESK. Trimming took 4 bases from V and 5 from J; bases not matched to a gene: 8. The CDR3 extends over 14 amino acids.

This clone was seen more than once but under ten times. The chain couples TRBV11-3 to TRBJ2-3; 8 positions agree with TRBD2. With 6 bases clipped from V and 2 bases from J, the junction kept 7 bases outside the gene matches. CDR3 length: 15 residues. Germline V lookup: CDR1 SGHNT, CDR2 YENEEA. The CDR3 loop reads CASSYLAGNTDTQYF. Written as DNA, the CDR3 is TGTGCCAGCAGTTATCTAGCGGGCAACACAGATACGCAGTATTTT.

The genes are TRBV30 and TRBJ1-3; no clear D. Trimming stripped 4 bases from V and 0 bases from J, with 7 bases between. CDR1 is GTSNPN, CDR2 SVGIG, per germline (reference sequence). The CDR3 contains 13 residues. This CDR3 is CAWTANSGNTIYF. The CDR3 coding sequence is TGTGCCTGGACTGCGAACTCTGGAAACACCATATATTTT.

DNA for the CDR3: TGTGCCAGCAGTTACGCGGCGCCTAGCGGTTACTACGAGCAGTACTTC. This encodes CASSYAAPSGYYEQYF. The chain joins TRBV6-8 to TRBJ2-7; TRBD2 aligns across 7 bases. The CDR3 contains 16 residues. Germline-derived CDR1 and CDR2 are MNHGY and SAAAGT. V shed 2 bases and J 3 bases; nucleotides not matched to a gene: 10.

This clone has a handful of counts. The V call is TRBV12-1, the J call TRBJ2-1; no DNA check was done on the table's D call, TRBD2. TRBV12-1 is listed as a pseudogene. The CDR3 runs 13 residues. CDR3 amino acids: CASSWGLNNEQFF. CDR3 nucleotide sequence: TGTGCCAGCAGCTGGGGACTTAACAATGAGCAGTTCTTC.

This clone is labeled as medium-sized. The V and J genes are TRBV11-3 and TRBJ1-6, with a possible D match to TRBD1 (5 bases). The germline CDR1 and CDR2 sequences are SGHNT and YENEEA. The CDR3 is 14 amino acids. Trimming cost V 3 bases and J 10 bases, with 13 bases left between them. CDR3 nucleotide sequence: TGTGCCAGCAGCTTGCAGGGTTTGAGCTCACCCCTCCACTTT. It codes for CASSLQGLSSPLHF.

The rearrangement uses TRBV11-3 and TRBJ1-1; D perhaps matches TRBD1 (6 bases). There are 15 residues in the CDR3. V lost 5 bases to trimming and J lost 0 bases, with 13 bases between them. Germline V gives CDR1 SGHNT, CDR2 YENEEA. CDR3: CASSMTGTLNTEAFF. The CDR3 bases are TGTGCCAGCAGCATGACCGGGACATTGAACACTGAAGCTTTCTTT.